This TCR beta chain was sequenced for a study of control samples from healthy donors and cancer patients. Here immunoSEQ multiplex PCR was the method, and the copy in TCRdb shows in-frame clones only, minus some. The sample holds about 120,000 clones, about 90% seen once. The source is a woman aged 45 to 65 in good health. The material sequenced was blood.

CDR3 in amino acids: CASSQDIATSSYEQYF. CDR3 DNA: TGTGCCAGCAGCCAAGATATCGCGACCAGCTCCTACGAGCAGTACTTC. The chain has TRBV3-1 (or the pseudogene TRBV3-2) and TRBJ2-7, with unresolved D. In germline, CDR1 is LGHDT, CDR2 YNNKEL (reference sequence). Trimming pared 0 bases from V and 0 bases from J, leaving 12 bases between. The CDR3 has 16 residues.